This T cell receptor beta chain was profiled in a study of beta chain features in type 1 diabetes. At the level of the study: On cell yields, gender and age, patients and healthy donors were similar.

Expressed TCRB transcripts were sequenced after all isolated RNA was converted to cDNA. Only in-frame clones appear in the TCRdb table, and some are missing; sequencing was by immunoSEQ multiplex PCR. The sample lists hundreds of thousands of clones, around 16% occurring once. Points from the study as a whole: cDNA sequencing could over-represent cells with high TCR expression. Any role of HLA type in TCRB rearrangement remained unresolved here. Equally in patients and controls, shorter templates might have been favored by PCR.

This clone was found a few times. What it recognizes is unknown. Looked up from germline, CDR1 is SNHLY and CDR2 is FYNNEI. The CDR3 covers 14 residues. The V end was cut by 2 bases, the J end by 1 base, with 8 bases between. The chain couples TRBV2 to TRBJ1-2; the D gene is possibly TRBD1 (5 bases). Sequencing used naive CD4+ T cells from blood. This receptor was obtained from a man aged 18 to 35 in good health. This CDR3 reads CASSEQGYNYGYTF. The CDR3 DNA follows: TGTGCCAGCAGTGAACAGGGTTATAACTATGGCTACACCTTC.